This is a list of T cell receptor beta chains from one sample in a study of T cells in Graves' hyperthyroidism and ophthalmopathy. MiXCR, applied by TCRdb to the multiplex PCR reads, yields one record per CDR3 protein. The sample carries hundreds of thousands of distinct CDR3 sequences, approximately 15% recorded once. The sample was blood. These receptors were collected from a woman aged 30 to 39 with Graves' hyperthyroidism. CDR3s include the opening cysteine and the closing phenylalanine or tryptophan. The order of the fields is clone size, V gene, J gene, D gene, CDR3 DNA, CDR3 protein. A D gene is named only where the DNA matches it firmly. The size entry is marked missing in some rows and otherwise reads once, few, many or a size class.

>.|TRBV20-1|TRBJ2-5|.
TGCAGTGCAAAGGACAGGCGGGAGGTGGGCCAAGAGACCCAGTACTTC
CSAKDRREVGQETQYF
>.|TRBV20-1|TRBJ2-3|.
TGCAGTGCTAGACCCGAAGGGGGATCTCCTACGCAGTATTTT
CSARPEGGSPTQYF
>.|TRBV20-1|TRBJ2-7|TRBD1
TGCAGTGCTCCTGACAGGGCCTACGAGCAGTACTTC
CSAPDRAYEQYF
>many|TRBV7-9|TRBJ1-5|TRBD1
TGTGCCAGCAGCCCCACCGGACAGGCGGGGCAGCCCCAGCATTTT
CASSPTGQAGQPQHF
>few|TRBV10-3|TRBJ2-7|.
TGTGCCATAGACTCGGGATCGGGCGAGCAGTACTTC
CAIDSGSGEQYF
>many|TRBV12-5|TRBJ2-1|.
TGTGCTAGTGGTTTGGCGAGATACGAGGGTTCTTACAATGAGCAGTTCTTC
CASGLARYEGSYNEQFF
>few|TRBV11-2|TRBJ2-4|TRBD1
TGTGCCAGCAGCTTAGAGTACAGGGGAAACATTCAGTACTTC
CASSLEYRGNIQYF
>few|TRBV5-6|TRBJ2-7|TRBD2
TGTGCCAGCAGCTTGTCCGGGGCTAGCGGGGGATACGAGCAGTACTTC
CASSLSGASGGYEQYF
>few|TRBV12-3/TRBV12-4|TRBJ1-2|.
TGTGCCAGCACCAGGGCGAACTATGGCTACACCTTC
CASTRANYGYTF
>many|TRBV20-1|TRBJ2-5|TRBD2
TGCAGTGCTAGCTCCCTAGCGGGAGTAGTGGAGACCCAGTACTTC
CSASSLAGVVETQYF
>many|TRBV28|TRBJ2-1|TRBD1
TGTGCCAGCAGCATGGGGGGACAGGGCTACAATGAGCAGTTCTTC
CASSMGGQGYNEQFF
>few|TRBV6-2/TRBV6-3|TRBJ2-3|TRBD2
TGTGCCAGCAGTTACACCACGACTAGCGGGAAATCCCCAGATACGCAGTATTTT
CASSYTTTSGKSPDTQYF
>many|TRBV28|TRBJ2-7|.
TGTGCCAGCAGTTTATCCTCCACCCACTACGAGCAGTACTTC
CASSLSSTHYEQYF
>many|TRBV20-1|TRBJ2-2|.
TGCAGTGCTAGTCGCGCGTCGAACACCGGGGAGCTGTTTTTT
CSASRASNTGELFF
>many|TRBV7-8|TRBJ2-7|.
TGTGCCAGCAGCTTGGCCAGGGACTACGAGCAGTACTTC
CASSLARDYEQYF
>.|TRBV9|TRBJ1-1|TRBD1
TGTGCCAGCAGCCCTCGGACAGGGGGCGTTTTCACTGAAGCTTTCTTT
CASSPRTGGVFTEAFF
>.|TRBV5-1|TRBJ1-2|.
TGCGCCAGCTGGGACGGGGGCGACTATGGCTACACCTTC
CASWDGGDYGYTF
>many|TRBV20-1|TRBJ1-1|.
TGCAGTGCTAGAGATCCGGAAGGACCTGGAACTGAAGCTTTCTTT
CSARDPEGPGTEAFF
>.|TRBV20-1|TRBJ2-3|TRBD1
TGCAGTGCTAGAGACAGGGGGCACGATACGCAGTATTTT
CSARDRGHDTQYF
>few|TRBV5-1|TRBJ2-7|TRBD2
TGCGCCAGCAGCTTGGTGGGGACTAGCGGTTACGAGCAGTACTTC
CASSLVGTSGYEQYF